What follows are 27 T cell receptor beta chains derived from one specimen sequenced in a study of cytomegalovirus exposure and HLA in healthy donors. PCR primers comprised 60 Vbeta and 13 Jbeta primers. Method: immunoSEQ multiplex PCR; TCRdb's copy keeps in-frame clones and lacks some. This repertoire includes some 80,000 clones. The sample was PBMCs. The receptors stem from a woman aged 25 to 39 in good health and CMV-seronegative.

About this clone: At the DNA level, this CDR3 is encoded by other sequences in the same sample as well. J is TRBJ2-7 and V is TRBV5-1, with 7 positions matching TRBD2. Germline V lookup: CDR1 SGHRS, CDR2 YFSETQ. V gave up 0 bases and J gave up 3 bases; unmatched junction bases: 3. The CDR3 sequence is 14 residues long. The CDR3 bases are TGCGCCAGCAGCTTGGCGGGGGGAAACTACGAGCAGTACTTC. It encodes CASSLAGGNYEQYF.

The rearrangement links TRBV5-1 to TRBJ2-1; TRBD2 agrees at 9 bases. Unmatched junction bases numbered 9, after V lost 4 bases and J lost 4 bases. This CDR3 contains 16 residues. Germline-derived CDR1 and CDR2 are SGHRS and YFSETQ. CDR3 nucleotides: TGCGCCAGCAGCGAAATAGCGGGGGCCGAATACAATGAGCAGTTCTTC. Its protein is CASSEIAGAEYNEQFF. Using reference TRBV5-1 and TRBJ2-1 for the parts outside the CDR3, the full variable domain is KAGVTQTPRYLIKTRGQQVTLSCSPISGHRSVSWYQQTPGQGLQFLFEYFSETQRNKGNFPGRFSGRQFSNSRSEMNVSTLELGDSALYLCASSEIAGAEYNEQFFGPGTRLTVL.

The chain is built from TRBV30 and TRBJ2-7, with D possibly TRBD2 on 6 matching bases. The length of the CDR3 is 14 residues. From germline, CDR1 is GTSNPN and CDR2 SVGIG (reference sequence). Trimming took 5 bases from V and 0 from J, leaving 14 bases between them. For the CDR3, the DNA is TGTGCCTGGGGGCCGGCGGGGAGCTCCTACGAGCAGTACTTC. Protein product: CAWGPAGSSYEQYF.

The chain carries TRBV4-1 and TRBJ1-1; the match to TRBD1 covers 9 bases. The length of the CDR3 is 15 residues. V trimming: 4 bases; J trimming: 6 bases; junction bases outside the gene matches: 9. Germline-derived CDR1 and CDR2 are MGHRA and YSYEKL. CDR3 sequence (DNA): TGCGCCAGCAGCCCCCAAGGGACAGGGAGCGCTGAAGCTTTCTTT. Its translation is CASSPQGTGSAEAFF.

The chain employs TRBV19 and TRBJ2-2; TRBD2 matches 10 bases. This CDR3 is built from 13 residues. Losses at the gene ends were 9 bases for V and 5 bases for J; bases not matched to a gene: 3. Germline-derived CDR1 and CDR2 are LNHDA and SQIVND (reference sequence). Written as DNA, the CDR3 is TGTGCCAGCGGACTAGCGGCAACCGGGGAGCTGTTTTTT. Translating gives CASGLAATGELFF.

The chain recombines TRBV30 with TRBJ2-3; no firm D call. Trimming left V 3 bases short and J 10 bases short, with 14 bases between. The CDR3 length is 12 residues. Looked up from germline, CDR1 is GTSNPN and CDR2 is SVGIG (reference sequence). The CDR3 DNA reads TGTGCCTGGAGCCCAGAGGCTCAGCCGCAGTATTTT. As protein: CAWSPEAQPQYF.

The chain employs TRBV6-1 and TRBJ2-7, with TRBD1 identical over 10 bases. The junction had 6 bases not matched to a gene; V was cut back by 6 bases and J by 7 bases. Germline assignment: CDR1 MNHNS and CDR2 SASEGT. The CDR3 spans 13 residues. CDR3 bases: TGTGCCAGCAGACGACAGGGGGCATGGGAGCAGTACTTC. Encoded protein: CASRRQGAWEQYF.

The rearrangement links TRBV5-1 to TRBJ1-1; no clear D. V was cut by 5 bases and J by 3 bases, with 17 bases left in between. Germline V CDR1 and CDR2: SGHRS, YFSETQ. The CDR3 is made up of 15 amino acids. CDR3 amino acids: CASSISLLGDTEAFF. As DNA, the CDR3 is TGCGCCAGCAGTATTTCCCTCCTGGGCGACACTGAAGCTTTCTTT.

V and J are TRBV6-1 and TRBJ2-7; a weak D match, TRBD1 (5 bases). V was shortened by 6 bases and J by 3 bases, with 15 bases between the two germline ends. The germline CDR1 and CDR2 sequences are MNHNS and SASEGT. This CDR3 comprises 14 residues. The CDR3 bases are TGTGCCAGCAGCCAGGGTTTCCTCGACTACGAGCAGTACTTC. Encoded protein: CASSQGFLDYEQYF.

The rearrangement uses TRBV7-9 and TRBJ2-5; TRBD1 is a possible D gene (6 bases). TRBJ2-7 matches the DNA end more closely, so the J call is doubtful. CDR1 is SEHNR and CDR2 is FQNEAQ in the germline V gene (reference sequence). The CDR3 extends over 13 amino acids. The CDR3 bases are TGTGCCAGCAGCGATTCACAGGGCTACGAGCAGTACTTC. Translated, it gives CASSDSQGYEQYF.

This chain connects TRBV7-2 to TRBJ1-6, with D unclear. This CDR3 has 15 amino acids. Germline CDR1 is SGHTA and CDR2 is FQGNSA. V was trimmed by 1 base and J by 7 bases, leaving 11 bases between them. CDR3 protein: CASSLEGSGNSPLHF. CDR3 DNA: TGTGCCAGCAGCTTAGAGGGCTCGGGGAATTCACCCCTCCACTTT.

This rearrangement joins TRBV7-9 to TRBJ1-3, with 7 bases matching TRBD1. Trimming took 1 base from V and 2 from J; bases not matched to a gene: 11. The CDR3 contains 18 residues. CDR1 is SEHNR and CDR2 is FQNEAQ in the germline V gene (reference sequence). The CDR3 DNA is TGTGCCAGCAGCTTAGGAGGAGACAGGGCAAGGCCTGGAAACACCATATATTTT. This encodes CASSLGGDRARPGNTIYF. Supplemented by reference TRBV7-9 and TRBJ1-3, the full variable domain reads DTGVSQNPRHKITKRGQNVTFRCDPISEHNRLYWYRQTLGQGPEFLTYFQNEAQLEKSRLLSDRFSAERPKGSFSTLEIQRTEQGDSAMYLCASSLGGDRARPGNTIYFGEGSWLTVV.

The rearrangement links TRBV7-9 to TRBJ1-3; the D is unclear. This CDR3 has 12 amino acids. CDR1 and CDR2 from the germline V gene are SEHNR and FQNEAQ (reference sequence). V shed 5 bases and J shed 4 bases, with 6 bases lying between them. CDR3 nucleotides: TGTGCCAGCAGCCGACAAGGAAACACCATATATTTT. It yields the protein CASSRQGNTIYF.

The chain is built from TRBV6-1 and TRBJ1-2; TRBD1 might be the D (5 bases). The CDR3 runs to 12 residues. Germline assignment: CDR1 MNHNS and CDR2 SASEGT. V was pared by 5 bases and J by 3 bases, with 7 bases between. CDR3 region: CASSLGDYGYTF. DNA for the CDR3: TGTGCCAGCAGTTTAGGGGACTATGGCTACACCTTC.

The rearrangement links TRBV28 to TRBJ1-2; 10 nucleotides match TRBD1. V lost 7 bases to trimming and J lost 4 bases; unmatched junction nucleotides: 9. Germline loops: CDR1 MDHEN, CDR2 SYDVKM. The CDR3 is 15 amino acids. The CDR3, as DNA: TGTGCCAGCAATCGACAGGGGGCGCGTGTCTATGGCTACACCTTC. Translating it yields CASNRQGARVYGYTF.

The chain joins TRBV19 to TRBJ1-2; TRBD1 matches 7 bases. CDR3 length: 15 amino acids. Trimming at V came to 6 bases and at J to 0 bases, leaving 7 bases not matched to a gene. Germline V gene sequence: CDR1 LNHDA, CDR2 SQIVND (reference sequence). This chain's CDR3 is CASRYDRVPNYGYTF. DNA of the CDR3: TGTGCCAGTAGATACGACAGGGTACCTAACTATGGCTACACCTTC.

This sequence joins TRBV6-1 and TRBJ2-3; 9 positions agree with TRBD1. There are 13 residues in the CDR3. The V gene's germline CDR1 is MNHNS and CDR2 SASEGT. With 4 bases clipped from V and 6 bases from J, the junction kept 2 bases outside the gene matches. CDR3 in amino acids: CASSVDRGDTQYF. The CDR3 nucleotides are TGTGCCAGCAGTGTTGACAGGGGGGATACGCAGTATTTT.

The chain links TRBV30 to TRBJ1-1; D perhaps matches TRBD1 (5 bases). CDR3 length equals 13 residues. Germline values: CDR1 GTSNPN, CDR2 SVGIG (reference sequence). With 2 bases removed from V and 1 base from J, the gap between germline ends came to 8 bases. The CDR3 spells CAWSQTANTEAFF. The CDR3, as DNA: TGTGCCTGGAGTCAGACAGCGAACACTGAAGCTTTCTTT.

The rearrangement links TRBV30 to TRBJ1-2; 7 nucleotides agree with TRBD1. The junction had 9 bases not matched to a gene; V was cut back by 5 bases and J by 0 bases. The CDR3 consists of 15 residues. Germline lookup yields CDR1 GTSNPN and CDR2 SVGIG (reference sequence). CDR3 residues: CAWEAWDSSNYGYTF. As DNA, the CDR3 is TGTGCCTGGGAAGCCTGGGACAGCTCTAACTATGGCTACACCTTC.

J is TRBJ1-1 and V is TRBV30; D might be TRBD1 (5 bases). Trimming shortened V by 3 bases and J by 11 bases, and 19 bases separated the two germline ends. The CDR3 consists of 13 residues. Germline CDR1 GTSNPN, CDR2 SVGIG (reference sequence). CDR3 sequence (DNA): TGTGCCTGGAGCGTAAAAATGTCCTCAGGGGCTTTCTTT. Residues: CAWSVKMSSGAFF.

This chain links TRBV30 with TRBJ2-3, with D perhaps matching TRBD2 (6 bases). The CDR3 consists of 14 residues. Germline V gene lookup returns CDR1 GTSNPN and CDR2 SVGIG (reference sequence). Trimming took off 2 bases at V and 0 bases at J, with 9 bases between the two ends. The CDR3 DNA follows: TGTGCCTGGAGTAAGGGACTTAGCACAGATACGCAGTATTTT. Translated, it gives CAWSKGLSTDTQYF.

The chain carries TRBV6-1 and TRBJ1-1, with D perhaps TRBD1 (6 bases). The CDR3 is 15 amino acids. The germline V gene encodes CDR1 MNHNS and CDR2 SASEGT. The V gene lost 2 bases and the J gene lost 5 bases, with 15 bases spanning the gap. The CDR3 protein is CASSERGGGRTEAFF. The CDR3 DNA sequence: TGTGCCAGCAGTGAACGGGGGGGCGGCAGGACTGAAGCTTTCTTT.

The CDR3 DNA reads TGTGCCAGCAGCTTGGACAGCATCAATCAGCCCCAGCATTTT. Its protein product is CASSLDSINQPQHF. The gene calls are TRBV7-8 and TRBJ1-5, with a possible D match to TRBD1 (6 bases). V was trimmed by 3 bases and J by 3 bases, leaving 9 bases between them. Germline CDR1 SGHVS, CDR2 FQNEAQ. The CDR3 has 14 amino acids.

The genes are TRBV4-1 and TRBJ1-1, with a weak D call TRBD1 (6 bases). There are 16 residues in the CDR3. The V gene lost 3 bases and the J gene lost 2 bases, with 16 bases spanning the gap. Germline V gives CDR1 MGHRA, CDR2 YSYEKL. CDR3 in DNA: TGCGCCAGCAGCCATATCACAAACAGGGACAACACTGAAGCTTTCTTT. Translation: CASSHITNRDNTEAFF.

This chain uses TRBV6-5 with TRBJ1-2; possible D gene TRBD1, 6 bases. V was cut by 5 bases and J by 8 bases, with 12 bases left in between. The CDR3 runs 12 residues. Germline CDR1 reads MNHEY; CDR2 reads SVGAGI. The CDR3 here is CASSNTGSGYTF. For the CDR3, the DNA is TGTGCCAGCAGTAACACAGGGTCCGGCTACACCTTC.

The chain links TRBV4-2 to TRBJ2-2; 7 bases map to TRBD1. This CDR3 region has 16 residues. Germline CDR1 reads LGHNA; CDR2 reads YNFKEQ. After removal of 4 bases from V and 6 bases from J, the junction contained 11 bases not matched to a gene. The CDR3 nucleotides are TGTGCCAGCAGCCGCGGAAGGGGGCAGGTCGCCGGGGAGCTGTTTTTT. Encoded protein: CASSRGRGQVAGELFF.

The V gene is TRBV29-1, the J gene TRBJ2-1; D is possibly TRBD2 (5 bases). CDR3 length: 13 residues. CDR1 and CDR2 from the germline V gene are SQVTM and ANQGSEA. Trimming shortened V by 5 bases and J by 0 bases, and 8 bases separated the two germline ends. The CDR3 DNA reads as TGCAGCGTTTCGGGGAGCTCCTACAATGAGCAGTTCTTC. Translating it yields CSVSGSSYNEQFF.